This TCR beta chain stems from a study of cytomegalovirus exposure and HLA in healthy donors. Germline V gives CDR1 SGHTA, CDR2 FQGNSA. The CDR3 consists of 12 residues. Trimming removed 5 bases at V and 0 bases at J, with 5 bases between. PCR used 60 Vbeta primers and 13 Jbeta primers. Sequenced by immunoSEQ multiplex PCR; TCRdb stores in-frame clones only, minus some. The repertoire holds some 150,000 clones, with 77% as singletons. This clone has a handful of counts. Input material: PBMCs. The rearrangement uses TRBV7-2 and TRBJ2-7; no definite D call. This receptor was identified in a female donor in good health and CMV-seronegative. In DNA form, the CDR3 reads TGTGCCAGCAGCCTAACCTCCTACGAGCAGTACTTC. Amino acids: CASSLTSYEQYF.